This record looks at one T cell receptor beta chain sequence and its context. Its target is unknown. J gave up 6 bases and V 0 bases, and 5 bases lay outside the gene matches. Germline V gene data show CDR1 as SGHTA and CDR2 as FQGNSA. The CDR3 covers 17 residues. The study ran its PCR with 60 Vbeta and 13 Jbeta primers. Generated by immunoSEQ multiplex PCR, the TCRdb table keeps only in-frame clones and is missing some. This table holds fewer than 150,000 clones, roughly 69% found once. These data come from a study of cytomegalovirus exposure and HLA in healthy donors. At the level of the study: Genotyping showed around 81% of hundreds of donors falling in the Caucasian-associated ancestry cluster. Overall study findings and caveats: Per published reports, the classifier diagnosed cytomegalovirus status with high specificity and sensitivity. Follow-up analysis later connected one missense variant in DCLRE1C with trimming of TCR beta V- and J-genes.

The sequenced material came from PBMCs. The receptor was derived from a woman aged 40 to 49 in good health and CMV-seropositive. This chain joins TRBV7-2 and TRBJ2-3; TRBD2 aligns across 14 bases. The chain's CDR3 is CASSLARLAGGLDTQYF. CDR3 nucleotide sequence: TGTGCCAGCAGCTTAGCCCGACTAGCGGGGGGGTTGGATACGCAGTATTTT.